A single sample is the source of the 26 T cell receptor beta chains below, sequenced in a study of cytomegalovirus exposure and HLA in healthy donors. PCR primers comprised 60 Vbeta and 13 Jbeta primers. Assay used: immunoSEQ multiplex PCR; TCRdb lists only in-frame clones, some missing. The sample includes around 70,000 clones. The sequenced sample was PBMCs. These receptors originate from a boy aged 5-17 years in good health and CMV-seronegative.

The CDR3 coding sequence is TGTGCCAGACGAAACACAGGGGGGGGAGAGACCCAGTACTTC. This sequence encodes CARRNTGGGETQYF. The rearrangement uses TRBV2 and TRBJ2-5, with a tentative D call TRBD1 (8 bases). This CDR3 has 14 residues. From germline, CDR1 is SNHLY and CDR2 FYNNEI. The ends were cut back, 9 bases at V and 4 bases at J, with 18 bases in the middle.

The V and J genes are TRBV6-1 and TRBJ2-7, with 10 bases lining up with TRBD1. Germline values: CDR1 MNHNS, CDR2 SASEGT. The CDR3 is made up of 15 amino acids. Trimming at V came to 2 bases and at J to 2 bases, leaving 3 bases not matched to a gene. The CDR3 protein is CASSEKGQGTYEQYF. As DNA, the CDR3 is TGTGCCAGCAGTGAAAAGGGACAGGGGACCTACGAGCAGTACTTC.

This sequence joins TRBV7-2 and TRBJ2-7; 10 bases line up with TRBD2. The V segment lost 2 bases and the J segment 2 bases; nucleotides outside the gene matches: 12. The germline V gene encodes CDR1 SGHTA and CDR2 FQGNSA. The CDR3 contains 18 residues. The CDR3 DNA sequence: TGTGCCAGCAGCTTACTTCCCCCCGGACTAGCGGACGCCTACGAGCAGTACTTC. It translates to CASSLLPPGLADAYEQYF.

V gene TRBV5-6 combines with J gene TRBJ1-1; the D is unclear. Germline CDR1 and CDR2: SGHDT and YYEEEE. V was clipped by 3 bases and J by 7 bases, with 13 bases between them. The CDR3 spans 13 residues. CDR3 sequence reads: CASSSTLGSEAFF. The CDR3 DNA sequence: TGTGCCAGCAGCTCCACCCTGGGCAGTGAAGCTTTCTTT.

The rearrangement joins TRBV13 to TRBJ2-1; 10 nucleotides align to TRBD2. Trimming cost V 5 bases and J 2 bases; bases outside gene matches: 6. CDR3 length: 16 residues. CDR1 is PRHDT, CDR2 FYEKMQ, per germline (reference sequence). CDR3 sequence reads: CASSQGLADAYNEQFF. The CDR3 DNA is TGTGCCAGCAGCCAAGGACTAGCGGACGCCTACAATGAGCAGTTCTTC.

The chain recombines TRBV5-1 with TRBJ1-1; no clear D gene. The CDR3 consists of 15 residues. The germline gives CDR1 SGHRS, CDR2 YFSETQ. The ends were cut back, 5 bases at V and 2 bases at J, with 16 bases in the middle. The CDR3 here is CASRQNLQPNTEAFF. The CDR3 bases are TGCGCCAGCAGACAGAATCTTCAACCCAACACTGAAGCTTTCTTT.

Remarks on this clone: Relative to the germline gene, one junction end is altered; a read error may explain this. This sequence joins TRBV19 and TRBJ2-3, with no clear D. Looked up from germline, CDR1 is LNHDA and CDR2 is SQIVND (reference sequence). The CDR3 has 11 residues. The CDR3 sequence is CASRSTDKQYF. Here the CDR3 DNA reads TGTGCCAGTAGATCCACAGATAAGCAGTATTTT.

The rearrangement uses TRBV7-3 and TRBJ1-1; 7 positions match TRBD1. Germline trimming cut 6 bases from V and 1 base from J; bases unmatched to any gene: 5. Germline V gene sequence: CDR1 SGHTA, CDR2 FQGTGA. This CDR3 spans 14 amino acids. DNA of the CDR3: TGTGCCAGCAGGTCCGGGACAGCGAACACTGAAGCTTTCTTT. It yields the protein CASRSGTANTEAFF.

J is TRBJ1-1 and V is TRBV19; TRBD1 might be the D (6 bases). Germline values: CDR1 LNHDA, CDR2 SQIVND (reference sequence). The CDR3 totals 13 residues. The V end lost 5 bases, the J end lost 5 bases, and 12 bases lay between the germline ends. As DNA, the CDR3 is TGTGCCAGTAGTGCCTTAAGGGGGACTGAAGCTTTCTTT. The encoded protein is CASSALRGTEAFF.

This chain links TRBV19 with TRBJ2-3; 8 bases map to TRBD2. Germline trimming cut 0 bases from V and 0 bases from J; bases unmatched to any gene: 5. Germline assignment: CDR1 LNHDA and CDR2 SQIVND (reference sequence). The CDR3 contains 17 residues. CDR3 sequence reads: CASSIDWSGGSTDTQYF. The CDR3 DNA is TGTGCCAGTAGTATAGATTGGAGCGGGGGAAGCACAGATACGCAGTATTTT.

This chain links TRBV5-1 with TRBJ2-5; 8 bases line up with TRBD2. The CDR3 is 16 amino acids. V trimming: 0 bases; J trimming: 4 bases; junction bases outside the gene matches: 8. Germline V gene sequence: CDR1 SGHRS, CDR2 YFSETQ. The CDR3, as DNA: TGCGCCAGCAGCTTGGGCCCCTCGGGGGGGACAGAGACCCAGTACTTC. Its translation: CASSLGPSGGTETQYF. The full variable domain, rest sourced from reference TRBV5-1 and TRBJ2-5, is KAGVTQTPRYLIKTRGQQVTLSCSPISGHRSVSWYQQTPGQGLQFLFEYFSETQRNKGNFPGRFSGRQFSNSRSEMNVSTLELGDSALYLCASSLGPSGGTETQYFGPGTRLLVL.

The V and J genes are TRBV4-1 and TRBJ2-7; 7 nucleotides match TRBD1. CDR1 and CDR2 from the germline V gene are MGHRA and YSYEKL. The length of the CDR3 is 15 residues. Losses at the gene ends were 3 bases for V and 2 bases for J; bases not matched to a gene: 7. Written as DNA, the CDR3 is TGCGCCAGCAGCCATCCCGGGACAGCCCCCTACGAGCAGTACTTC. It encodes CASSHPGTAPYEQYF.

The J gene is TRBJ2-7, the V gene TRBV6-1, with 8 bases aligning to TRBD2. This CDR3 is built from 14 residues. CDR1 is MNHNS, CDR2 SASEGT, per germline. Germline trimming cut 11 bases from V and 3 bases from J; bases unmatched to any gene: 12. Written as DNA, the CDR3 is TGTGCCGCCGCGGGACTAGTCCCCAACTACGAGCAGTACTTC. Encoded protein: CAAAGLVPNYEQYF.

This chain links TRBV29-1 with TRBJ1-1; 7 nucleotides agree with TRBD1. V lost 4 bases, J lost 6 bases, and 14 bases stayed unmatched. The CDR3 extends over 15 amino acids. Germline V CDR1 and CDR2: SQVTM, ANQGSEA. For the CDR3, the DNA is TGCAGCGTTGCACGGGCGCGACAGGGAGCCCCTGAAGCTTTCTTT. This sequence encodes CSVARARQGAPEAFF.

The chain employs TRBV6-1 and TRBJ2-5; TRBD1 matches at 7 bases. The CDR3 extends over 14 amino acids. V lost 7 bases to trimming and J lost 2 bases; unmatched junction nucleotides: 7. Germline lookup yields CDR1 MNHNS and CDR2 SASEGT. CDR3 region: CASTGMGQQETQYF. In DNA form, the CDR3 reads TGTGCCAGCACAGGGATGGGACAGCAAGAGACCCAGTACTTC.

The J gene is TRBJ2-7, the V gene TRBV4-2; TRBD2 agrees at 10 bases. This CDR3 contains 19 residues. Germline assignment: CDR1 LGHNA and CDR2 YNFKEQ. J gave up 0 bases and V 4 bases, and 15 bases lay outside the gene matches. The CDR3 DNA follows: TGTGCCAGCAGCCTAAGAATAGCTAGCGGGGGTACCAGCTCCTACGAGCAGTACTTC. It specifies CASSLRIASGGTSSYEQYF.

The CDR3 region has the DNA TGCAGCGTTTCCCGGGGGGGCTTGCACAATGAGCAGTTCTTC. Encoded protein: CSVSRGGLHNEQFF. The rearrangement joins TRBV29-1 to TRBJ2-1, with 8 bases identical to TRBD2. The CDR3 length is 14 residues. The V and J ends lost 5 bases and 5 bases, in that order; junction bases with no gene match: 8. Germline CDR1 and CDR2: SQVTM and ANQGSEA.

CDR3 sequence reads: CASRTHSNEQYF. The DNA of the CDR3 is TGCGCCAGCAGGACGCACAGTAACGAGCAGTACTTC. This sequence joins TRBV5-1 and TRBJ2-7; D is uncertain. Trimming stripped 5 bases from V and 5 bases from J, with 11 bases between. The germline gives CDR1 SGHRS, CDR2 YFSETQ. This CDR3 is built from 12 residues.

The CDR3 loop reads CASSPGPGGKAFF. As DNA, the CDR3 is TGTGCCAGCAGCCCTGGCCCCGGGGGAAAAGCTTTCTTT. The chain is built from TRBV7-9 and TRBJ1-1, with D maybe TRBD1 (5 bases). Per germline, CDR1 SEHNR and CDR2 FQNEAQ (reference sequence). The CDR3 consists of 13 residues. The V and J ends lost 5 bases and 9 bases respectively, with 16 bases between them.

V usage is TRBV5-1 and J usage is TRBJ2-3; TRBD1 matches 9 bases. The CDR3 spans 18 residues. J lost 0 bases, V lost 4 bases, and 12 bases had no gene match. Per germline, CDR1 SGHRS and CDR2 YFSETQ. This chain's CDR3 is CASSPTPHRGQSTDTQYF. As DNA, the CDR3 is TGCGCCAGCAGCCCAACGCCGCACAGGGGGCAAAGCACAGATACGCAGTATTTT.

This chain uses TRBV4-1 with TRBJ2-1; tentatively, D is TRBD1 (6 bases). V dropped 3 bases and J dropped 5 bases, with 14 bases sitting between them. The CDR3 spans 15 residues. Germline lookup yields CDR1 MGHRA and CDR2 YSYEKL. CDR3 DNA sequence: TGCGCCAGCAGCCACGGACAGAGAGCGAACAATGAGCAGTTCTTC. It translates to CASSHGQRANNEQFF.

The V call is TRBV5-6, the J call TRBJ1-3; 7 nucleotides align to TRBD1. This CDR3 is built from 15 residues. V was clipped by 3 bases and J by 4 bases; unmatched bases: 7. The germline V gene encodes CDR1 SGHDT and CDR2 YYEEEE. This CDR3 is CASSSKGADGNTIYF. CDR3 bases: TGTGCCAGCAGCTCCAAGGGGGCGGACGGAAACACCATATATTTT.

V is TRBV19 and J is TRBJ2-3; a possible D gene is TRBD2 (6 bases). The CDR3 covers 17 residues. Germline assignment: CDR1 LNHDA and CDR2 SQIVND (reference sequence). The germline V and J ends were trimmed by 3 bases and 5 bases, with 21 bases remaining between them. This chain's CDR3 is CASSIAPYPGRGDTQYF. The CDR3 coding sequence is TGTGCCAGTAGTATTGCCCCTTACCCCGGGAGAGGAGATACGCAGTATTTT.

The chain has TRBV6-1 and TRBJ1-1; no clear D gene. Germline assignment: CDR1 MNHNS and CDR2 SASEGT. CDR3 size: 13 residues. Trimming took 6 bases from V and 3 from J, leaving 11 bases between them. The CDR3 sequence is CASRFEGDTEAFF. CDR3 bases: TGTGCCAGCAGATTCGAAGGAGACACTGAAGCTTTCTTT.

The genes are TRBV9 and TRBJ1-4, with 8 bases matching TRBD1. From germline, CDR1 is SGDLS and CDR2 YYNGEE. V was pared by 4 bases and J by 8 bases, with 7 bases of the junction left unmatched. This CDR3 has 14 residues. The CDR3 DNA is TGTGCCAGCAGCTCGCGGACAGGGACCGAAAAACTGTTTTTT. As protein: CASSSRTGTEKLFF.

The V and J genes are TRBV2 and TRBJ1-2; D is possibly TRBD1 (5 bases). This CDR3 is built from 13 residues. The ends were cut back, 6 bases at V and 7 bases at J, with 15 bases in the middle. Germline values: CDR1 SNHLY, CDR2 FYNNEI. CDR3 sequence: CASRKDGHRGYTF. In DNA form, the CDR3 reads TGTGCCAGCAGGAAAGACGGACATCGTGGCTACACCTTC.